The 12 T cell receptor beta chains below come from one sample, sequenced in a study of T cell clonotyping in hematopoietic cell transplantation. TCRdb's table, derived via immunoSEQ multiplex PCR, lists solely in-frame clones and lacks some. The table has 15,000 to 20,000 clones, 80% to 95% seen once. The sample consisted of peripheral blood mononuclear cells. The receptors here all came from a man aged 35-49 years in good health. Some clones in this sample may be carry-over from other donors' samples.

The chain joins TRBV6-5 to TRBJ1-1, with D maybe TRBD1 (6 bases). Between the trimmed V and J ends, which lost 8 bases and 4 bases, there was a span of 14 bases. The CDR3 covers 13 residues. Germline values: CDR1 MNHEY, CDR2 SVGAGI. The CDR3: CASYKGVSTEAFF. As DNA, the CDR3 is TGTGCCAGCTATAAGGGGGTATCCACTGAAGCTTTCTTT.

This clone was counted a single time. The J gene is TRBJ2-1, the V gene TRBV25-1; D possibly corresponds to TRBD2 (5 bases). V gave up 3 bases and J gave up 9 bases, with 15 bases separating them. The germline V gene has CDR1 MGHDK and CDR2 SYGVNS. The CDR3 has 14 amino acids. As DNA, the CDR3 is TGTGCCAGCAGTGACCCCAACCGGGATGTTGAGCAGTTCTTC. It translates to CASSDPNRDVEQFF.

This clone has only one observation. The chain combines TRBV30 with TRBJ2-7; 8 nucleotides match TRBD2. The CDR3 is 15 amino acids. Trimming removed 4 bases from V and 5 bases from J; junction bases left unmatched: 13. Germline CDR1 and CDR2: GTSNPN and SVGIG (reference sequence). For the CDR3, the DNA is TGTGCCTGGACTCTAGGGGCGGGAGGAATGCACGAGCAGTACTTC. Encoded protein: CAWTLGAGGMHEQYF. Complete variable domain (other parts from reference TRBV30 and TRBJ2-7): SQTIHQWPATLVQPVGSPLSLECTVEGTSNPNLYWYRQAAGRGLQLLFYSVGIGQISSEVPQNLSASRPQDRQFILSSKKLLLSDSGFYLCAWTLGAGGMHEQYFGPGTRLTVT.

This chain connects TRBV12-5 to TRBJ2-7; 8 bases fit TRBD1. The CDR3 length is 13 residues. Germline loops: CDR1 LGHNT, CDR2 FRNRAP. With 6 bases clipped from V and 3 bases from J, the junction kept 4 bases outside the gene matches. The CDR3 spells CASGQGVFYEQYF. CDR3 nucleotides: TGTGCTAGTGGACAGGGGGTTTTCTACGAGCAGTACTTC.

This chain uses TRBV9 with TRBJ1-1; D remains unclear. Trimming pared 4 bases from V and 1 base from J, leaving 8 bases between. CDR3 length equals 13 residues. The V gene's germline CDR1 is SGDLS and CDR2 YYNGEE. The CDR3 DNA reads TGTGCCAGCAGCCCCCCGGAGAACACTGAAGCTTTCTTT. Translation gives CASSPPENTEAFF.

The gene calls are TRBV10-3 and TRBJ1-1; D uncertain. The length of the CDR3 is 11 residues. V dropped 3 bases and J dropped 5 bases, with 4 bases sitting between them. Per the germline V gene, CDR1 is ENHRY and CDR2 is SYGVKD. The CDR3 DNA reads as TGTGCCATCAGTGATGGGACTGAAGCTTTCTTT. Its translation is CAISDGTEAFF.

The V gene is TRBV19, the J gene TRBJ2-7; tentative D call: TRBD1 (5 bases). The CDR3 consists of 14 residues. From germline, CDR1 is LNHDA and CDR2 SQIVND (reference sequence). Trimming stripped 5 bases from V and 2 bases from J, with 13 bases between. CDR3 DNA: TGTGCCAGTAGTGCCCAGGGTAATGCCTACGAGCAGTACTTC. Translation: CASSAQGNAYEQYF.

The chain couples TRBV28 to TRBJ1-2, with D unresolved. V was shortened by 3 bases and J by 3 bases, with 5 bases between the two germline ends. This CDR3 is built from 12 residues. Looked up from germline, CDR1 is MDHEN and CDR2 is SYDVKM. CDR3 in amino acids: CASSLSDYGYTF. CDR3 nucleotides: TGTGCCAGCAGTTTGAGCGACTATGGCTACACCTTC.

The count of this clone is one. The chain's CDR3 is CASSLGQGIRETQYF. The CDR3 DNA follows: TGTGCCAGCAGCTTGGGGCAGGGGATAAGAGAGACCCAGTACTTC. J is TRBJ2-5 and V is TRBV5-6; possible D gene TRBD1, 6 bases. Per germline, CDR1 SGHDT and CDR2 YYEEEE. V was clipped by 0 bases and J by 4 bases, with 13 bases between them. The CDR3 contains 15 residues.

The rearrangement joins TRBV9 to TRBJ2-1, with TRBD2 identical over 7 bases. The germline V gene encodes CDR1 SGDLS and CDR2 YYNGEE. V lost 0 bases to trimming and J lost 0 bases; unmatched junction nucleotides: 9. The CDR3 covers 18 residues. For the CDR3, the DNA is TGTGCCAGCAGCGTAGCGATAGCGGGCGGAACCTCCTACAATGAGCAGTTCTTC. Translating it yields CASSVAIAGGTSYNEQFF.

V and J are TRBV6-5 and TRBJ1-4, with TRBD1 as a possible D gene (5 bases). The V and J ends lost 6 bases and 6 bases respectively, with 14 bases between them. CDR1 is MNHEY and CDR2 is SVGAGI in the germline V gene. This CDR3 region has 14 residues. CDR3 in DNA: TGTGCCAGCAGAGACAGCGGCTGGGATGAAAAACTGTTTTTT. This encodes CASRDSGWDEKLFF.

The J gene is TRBJ2-7, the V gene TRBV29-1; 9 bases align to TRBD1. The ends lost 1 base at V and 3 bases at J; junction bases unmatched: 7. This CDR3 has 15 residues. CDR1 and CDR2 (germline): SQVTM, ANQGSEA. This CDR3 is CSVEVGQGPVYEQYF. For the CDR3, the DNA is TGCAGCGTTGAAGTGGGACAGGGTCCCGTCTACGAGCAGTACTTC.